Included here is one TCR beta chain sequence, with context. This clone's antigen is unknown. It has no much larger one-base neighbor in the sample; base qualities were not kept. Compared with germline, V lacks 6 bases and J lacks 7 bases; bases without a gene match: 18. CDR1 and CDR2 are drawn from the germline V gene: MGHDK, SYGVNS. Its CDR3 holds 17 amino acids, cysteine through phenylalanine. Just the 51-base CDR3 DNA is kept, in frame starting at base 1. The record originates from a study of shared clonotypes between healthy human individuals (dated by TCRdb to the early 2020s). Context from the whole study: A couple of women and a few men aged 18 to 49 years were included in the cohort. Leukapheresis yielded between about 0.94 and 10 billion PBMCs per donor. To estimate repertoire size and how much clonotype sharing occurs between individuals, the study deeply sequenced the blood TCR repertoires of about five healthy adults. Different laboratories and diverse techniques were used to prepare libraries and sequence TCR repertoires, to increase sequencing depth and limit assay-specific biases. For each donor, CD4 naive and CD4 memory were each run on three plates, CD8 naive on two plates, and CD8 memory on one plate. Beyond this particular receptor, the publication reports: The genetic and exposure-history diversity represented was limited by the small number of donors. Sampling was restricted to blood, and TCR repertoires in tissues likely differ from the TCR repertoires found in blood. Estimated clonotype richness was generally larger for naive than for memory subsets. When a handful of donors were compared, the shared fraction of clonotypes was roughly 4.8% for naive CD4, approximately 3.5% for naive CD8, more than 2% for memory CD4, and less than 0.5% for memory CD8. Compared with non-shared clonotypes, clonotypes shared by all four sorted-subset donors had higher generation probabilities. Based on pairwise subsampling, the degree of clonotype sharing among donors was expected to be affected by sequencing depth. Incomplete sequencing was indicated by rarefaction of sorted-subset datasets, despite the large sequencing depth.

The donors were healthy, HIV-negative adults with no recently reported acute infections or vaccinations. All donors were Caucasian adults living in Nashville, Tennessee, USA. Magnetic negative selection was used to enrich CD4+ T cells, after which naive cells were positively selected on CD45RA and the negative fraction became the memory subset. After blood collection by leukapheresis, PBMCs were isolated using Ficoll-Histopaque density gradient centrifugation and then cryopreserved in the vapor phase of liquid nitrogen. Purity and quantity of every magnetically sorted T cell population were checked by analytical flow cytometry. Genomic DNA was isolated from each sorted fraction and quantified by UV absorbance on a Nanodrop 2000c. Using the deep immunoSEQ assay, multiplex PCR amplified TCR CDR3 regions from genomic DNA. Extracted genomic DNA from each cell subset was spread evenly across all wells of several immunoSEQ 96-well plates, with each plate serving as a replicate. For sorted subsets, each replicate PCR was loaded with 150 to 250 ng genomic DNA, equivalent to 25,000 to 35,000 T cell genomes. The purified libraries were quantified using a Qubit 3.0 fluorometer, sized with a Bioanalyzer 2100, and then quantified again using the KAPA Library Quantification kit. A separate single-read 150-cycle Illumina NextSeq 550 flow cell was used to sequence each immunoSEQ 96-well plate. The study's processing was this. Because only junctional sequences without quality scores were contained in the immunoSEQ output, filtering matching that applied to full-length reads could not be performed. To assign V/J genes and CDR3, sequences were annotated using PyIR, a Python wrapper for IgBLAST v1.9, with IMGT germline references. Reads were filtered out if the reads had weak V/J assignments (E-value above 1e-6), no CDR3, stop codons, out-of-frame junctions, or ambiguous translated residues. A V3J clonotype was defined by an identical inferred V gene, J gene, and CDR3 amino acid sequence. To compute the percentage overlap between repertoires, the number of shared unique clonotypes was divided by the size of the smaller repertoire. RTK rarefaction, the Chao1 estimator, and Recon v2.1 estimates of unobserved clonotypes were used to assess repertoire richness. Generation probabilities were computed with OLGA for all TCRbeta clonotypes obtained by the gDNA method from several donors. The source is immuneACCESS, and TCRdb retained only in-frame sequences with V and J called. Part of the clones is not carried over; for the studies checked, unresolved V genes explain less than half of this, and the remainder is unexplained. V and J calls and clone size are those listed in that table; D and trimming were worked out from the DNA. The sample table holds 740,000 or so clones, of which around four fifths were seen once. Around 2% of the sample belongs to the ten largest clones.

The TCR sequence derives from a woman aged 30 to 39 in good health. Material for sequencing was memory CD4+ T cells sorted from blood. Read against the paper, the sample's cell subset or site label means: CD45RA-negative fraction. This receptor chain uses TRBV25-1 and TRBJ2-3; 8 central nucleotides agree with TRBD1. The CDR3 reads CASSPTPGQAIRHTQYF. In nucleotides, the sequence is TGTGCCAGCAGCCCTACCCCGGGACAGGCCATAAGGCATACGCAGTATTTT.